This record looks at one T cell receptor beta chain sequence and its context. Its specificity is unknown. Germline V gene sequence: CDR1 MNHEY, CDR2 SVGAGI. Trimming cost V 2 bases and J 1 base, with 11 bases left between them. CDR3 length: 15 amino acids. Method: immunoSEQ multiplex PCR; TCRdb's copy keeps in-frame clones and lacks some. The data contain 60,000 to 75,000 clones, 85% to 95% of them singletons. This sample was included in a study of cytomegalovirus exposure and HLA in healthy donors. Study outcomes and limitations: CMV antigen specificity was confirmed in vitro for a few CMV-associated chains. A subsequent analysis found that TCR clusters from the first cohort also tended to co-occur in the 90 to 150 validation repertoires, with under 95% of cluster scores above 0. The study flagged 150 to 200 TCR beta chains as cytomegalovirus-associated.

Sequencing was performed on PBMCs. This sequence originates from a woman younger than 35 in good health and CMV-seropositive. The chain carries TRBV6-5 and TRBJ1-1; a possible D gene is TRBD1 (5 bases). The CDR3 loop reads CASSYLGRGNTEAFF. CDR3 coding DNA: TGTGCCAGCAGTTACCTCGGAAGGGGGAACACTGAAGCTTTCTTT.